This T cell receptor (beta chain) was documented in a study of T cells in Graves' hyperthyroidism and ophthalmopathy (dated by TCRdb to the late 2010s). In the study overall: Peripheral blood was collected at initial diagnosis, before any treatment. To identify TCR V-J signatures that set the groups apart, the researchers used a discovery cohort of 100 patients, made up of fewer than 50 with Graves' ophthalmopathy and some 56 with stable Graves' hyperthyroidism. Prospective prediction of ophthalmopathy was tested in an independent validation cohort consisting of 18 to 20 hyperthyroidism patients and more than 15 patients who later progressed to ophthalmopathy. For training and testing, the 95 to 100 patients in the discovery cohort were randomly divided in a 7:3 ratio. The study also compared thyroid tissue and blood T-cell repertoires from about six Graves' hyperthyroidism patients. Once sampling was done, hyperthyroidism patients were given methimazole at a starting dose of 30 mg daily, whereas ophthalmopathy patients were given high-dose intravenous methylprednisolone. The paper reports TCR Vbeta CDR3 sequencing of roughly 140 peripheral blood samples: over 40 ophthalmopathy, under 85 hyperthyroidism and around 17 progressor patients. Broader findings and caveats from the paper: In cross-validation, a model built on a 13 V-J signature told ophthalmopathy apart from stable hyperthyroidism with 85% to 90% sensitivity and about 81% specificity, and in testing the same model reached 80%/75%. In validation, the model predicted progression to ophthalmopathy a median of roughly 6.5 months before onset, with roughly 68% sensitivity and roughly 79% specificity. No statistical method was used to fix the sample size in advance, and group allocation was not hidden from the investigators. Blood samples also contained most of the expanded thyroid clonotypes (frequency above 0.001), which suggests that blood repertoires may reflect thyroid immune responses.

Hyperthyroidism patients were newly diagnosed, with disease duration under 2 months, and aged 18 to 65 years. Exclusion was applied to patients with uncontrolled infections, other autoimmune diseases, pregnancy or lactation. Diagnoses were established on the basis of clinical symptoms, serum thyroxine and TRAb, thyroid ultrasound, and orbital computed tomography. Blood from progressor patients was collected at the time of first diagnosis with hyperthyroidism, before any ophthalmopathy symptoms had appeared. PBMCs were separated from 8 to 10 ml of fresh peripheral blood using Ficoll-Paque density gradient centrifugation. Patients classed as progressors first received a Graves' hyperthyroidism diagnosis and then went on to develop ophthalmopathy during follow-up. Total RNA was extracted using Trizol reagent, and RNA quality was assessed on an Agilent 2100 Bioanalyzer. The TCR beta CDR3 regions were amplified from the RNA transcripts. The TCR CDR3 was subjected to a first round of RT-PCR using the HTBI primer set and the Qiagen OneStep RT-PCR kit. Libraries were constructed in a second round of multiplex PCR, after which size selection and purification were carried out. The libraries were sequenced on an Illumina HiSeq2000 using paired-end 100 bp reads. Processing in the source paper ran as follows. SOAPnuke was used to process the raw data, with reads discarded if the reads contained adapters or uncalled bases, had a mean Phred below 15, or lacked an exact constant-primer or identifier match. High-quality paired reads were merged using COPE v1.2.5, and each unique nucleotide sequence was defined as a clonotype. MiTCR v1.1 was used to align the clonotypes against IMGT TRBV, TRBD and TRBJ reference segments. The analysis was restricted to V-J combinations with a frequency above 0.0001, which together covered 99.2% of the repertoires. The TCS score was defined as the ratio of F50 (clonal expansion) to E x V (chaos), calculated using BLOSUM62-based TCRdist between CDR3 peptides within each V-J. Welch's t-statistics and random forest reduced around 550 V-J features to 13, which were used in a naive Bayes classifier (R e1071). TCRdb reprocessed the public reads (quality trimming at Q25 with fastp, clone calling with MiXCR) and kept in-frame beta chains. Here each entry gathers all rows of one CDR3 protein and keeps the most common genes and DNA. TCRdb's processing, not the authors' own work, is the source of the V and J calls. The sample table records roughly 580,000 distinct CDR3 sequences; approximately 13% of these occur just once. Of the sample, roughly 5.5% is held by the ten largest clones.

This clonotype was detected only a few times. Its antigen remains undetermined. One base away there is no much larger clone; base qualities are not given. CDR1 and CDR2 (KGHDR, SFDVKD) derive from the germline V gene. Measured from the cysteine to the phenylalanine, the CDR3 is 15 residues long. The sequence is cut down to CDR3 DNA, 45 bases in frame from base 1. Between the V and J ends, shortened by 5 bases and 1 base respectively, the junction contains 10 bases. The receptor was isolated from a woman in her twenties or thirties with Graves' hyperthyroidism that later progressed to Graves' ophthalmopathy. The material sequenced was blood. In this chain, TRBV24-1 is recombined with TRBJ2-2, with no reliable assignment of the D segment. The nucleotide sequence reads TGTGCCACCAGTGTAGGCGGTAAGAACACCGGGGAGCTGTTTTTT. Protein translation: CATSVGGKNTGELFF.